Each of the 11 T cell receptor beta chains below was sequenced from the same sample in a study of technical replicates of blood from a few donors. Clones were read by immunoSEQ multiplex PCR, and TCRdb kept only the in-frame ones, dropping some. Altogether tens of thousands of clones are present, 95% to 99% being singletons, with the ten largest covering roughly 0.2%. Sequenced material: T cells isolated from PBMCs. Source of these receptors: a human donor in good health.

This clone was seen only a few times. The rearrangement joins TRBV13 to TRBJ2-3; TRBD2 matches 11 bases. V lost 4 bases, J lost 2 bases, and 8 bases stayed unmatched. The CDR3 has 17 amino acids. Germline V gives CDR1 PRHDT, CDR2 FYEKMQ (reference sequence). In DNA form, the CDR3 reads TGTGCCAGCAGCTCCCCTAGCGGGAGGAAGGCCACAGATACGCAGTATTTT. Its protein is CASSSPSGRKATDTQYF. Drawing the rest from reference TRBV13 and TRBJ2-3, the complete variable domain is AAGVIQSPRHLIKEKRETATLKCYPIPRHDTVYWYQQGPGQDPQFLISFYEKMQSDKGSIPDRFSAQQFSDYHSELNMSSLELGDSALYFCASSSPSGRKATDTQYFGPGTRLTVL.

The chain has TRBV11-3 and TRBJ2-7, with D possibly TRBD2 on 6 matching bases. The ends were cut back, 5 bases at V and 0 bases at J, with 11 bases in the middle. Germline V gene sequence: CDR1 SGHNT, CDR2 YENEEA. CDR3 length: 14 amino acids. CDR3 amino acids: CASSPSGVSYEQYF. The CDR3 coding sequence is TGTGCCAGCAGCCCCTCGGGGGTCTCCTACGAGCAGTACTTC. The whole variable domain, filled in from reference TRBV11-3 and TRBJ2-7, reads EAGVVQSPRYKIIEKKQPVAFWCNPISGHNTLYWYLQNLGQGPELLIRYENEEAVDDSQLPKDRFSAERLKGVDSTLKIQPAELGDSAVYLCASSPSGVSYEQYFGPGTRLTVT.

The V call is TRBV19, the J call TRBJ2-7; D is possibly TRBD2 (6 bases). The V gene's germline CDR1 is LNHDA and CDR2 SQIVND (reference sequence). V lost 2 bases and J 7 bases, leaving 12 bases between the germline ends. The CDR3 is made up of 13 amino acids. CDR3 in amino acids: CASSIRGGDEQYF. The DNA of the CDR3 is TGTGCCAGTAGTATACGAGGAGGGGATGAGCAGTACTTC.

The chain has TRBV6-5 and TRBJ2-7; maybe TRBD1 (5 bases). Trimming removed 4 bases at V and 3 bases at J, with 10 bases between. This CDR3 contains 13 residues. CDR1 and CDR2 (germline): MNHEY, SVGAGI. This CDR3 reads CASSSPGFYEQYF. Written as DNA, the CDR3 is TGTGCCAGCAGTTCCCCAGGGTTCTACGAGCAGTACTTC.

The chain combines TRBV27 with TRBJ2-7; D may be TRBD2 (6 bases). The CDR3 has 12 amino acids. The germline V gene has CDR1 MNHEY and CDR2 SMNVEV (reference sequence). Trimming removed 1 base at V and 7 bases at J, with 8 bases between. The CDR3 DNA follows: TGTGCCAGCAGTTTATACGGAGGGGAGCAGTACTTC. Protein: CASSLYGGEQYF.

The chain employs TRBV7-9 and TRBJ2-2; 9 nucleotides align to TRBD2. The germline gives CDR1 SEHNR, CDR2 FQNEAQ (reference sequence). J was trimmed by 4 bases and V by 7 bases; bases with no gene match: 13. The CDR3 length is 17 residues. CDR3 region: CASIHWGGRAFTGELFF. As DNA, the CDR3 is TGTGCCAGCATCCACTGGGGCGGGAGGGCCTTCACCGGGGAGCTGTTTTTT.

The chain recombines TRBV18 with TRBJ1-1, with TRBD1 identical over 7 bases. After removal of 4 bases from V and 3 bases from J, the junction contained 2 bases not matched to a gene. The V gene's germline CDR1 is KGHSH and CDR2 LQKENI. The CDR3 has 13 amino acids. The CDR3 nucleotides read TGTGCCAGCTCACTTGACAGGGACACTGAAGCTTTCTTT. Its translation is CASSLDRDTEAFF. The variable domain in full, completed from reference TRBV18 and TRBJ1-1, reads NAGVMQNPRHLVRRRGQEARLRCSPMKGHSHVYWYRQLPEEGLKFMVYLQKENIIDESGMPKERFSAEFPKEGPSILRIQQVVRGDSAAYFCASSLDRDTEAFFGQGTRLTVV.

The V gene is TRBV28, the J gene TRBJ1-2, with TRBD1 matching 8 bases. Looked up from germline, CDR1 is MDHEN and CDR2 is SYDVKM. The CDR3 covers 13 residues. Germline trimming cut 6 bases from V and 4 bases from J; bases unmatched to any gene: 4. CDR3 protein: CASSWDRLYGYTF. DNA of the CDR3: TGTGCCAGCAGCTGGGACAGGCTCTATGGCTACACCTTC.

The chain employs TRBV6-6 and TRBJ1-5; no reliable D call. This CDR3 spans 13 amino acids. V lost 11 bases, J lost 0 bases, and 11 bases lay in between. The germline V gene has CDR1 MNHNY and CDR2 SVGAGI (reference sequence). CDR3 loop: CAVRLDSNQPQHF. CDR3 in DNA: TGTGCCGTCCGACTTGATAGCAATCAGCCCCAGCATTTT.

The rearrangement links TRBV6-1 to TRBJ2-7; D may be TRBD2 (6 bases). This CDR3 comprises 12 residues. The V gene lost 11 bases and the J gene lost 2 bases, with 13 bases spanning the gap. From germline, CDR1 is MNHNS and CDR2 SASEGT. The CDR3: CAVVGSAYEQYF. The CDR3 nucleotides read TGTGCCGTAGTCGGGAGCGCCTACGAGCAGTACTTC.

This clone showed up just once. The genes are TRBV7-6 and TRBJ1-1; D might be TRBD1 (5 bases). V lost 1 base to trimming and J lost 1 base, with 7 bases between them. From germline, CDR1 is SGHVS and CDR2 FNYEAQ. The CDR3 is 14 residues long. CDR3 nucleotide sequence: TGTGCCAGCAGCTTAGGGGGCTCGAACACTGAAGCTTTCTTT. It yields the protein CASSLGGSNTEAFF.